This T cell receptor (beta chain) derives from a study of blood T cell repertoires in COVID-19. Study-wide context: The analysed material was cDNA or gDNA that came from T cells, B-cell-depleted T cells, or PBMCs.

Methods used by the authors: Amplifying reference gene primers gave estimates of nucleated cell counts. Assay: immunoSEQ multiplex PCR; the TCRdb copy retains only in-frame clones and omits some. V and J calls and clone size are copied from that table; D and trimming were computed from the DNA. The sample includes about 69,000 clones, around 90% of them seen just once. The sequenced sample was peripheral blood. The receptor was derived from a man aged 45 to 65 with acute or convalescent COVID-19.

As DNA, the CDR3 is TGCGCCAGCAGCCAGACACCGGGACTTAGCACAGATACGCAGTATTTT. Translated, it gives CASSQTPGLSTDTQYF. The chain employs TRBV4-1 and TRBJ2-3, with D perhaps matching TRBD2 (6 bases). Trimming cost V 3 bases and J 0 bases, with 13 bases left between them. CDR3 length equals 16 residues. Germline V lookup: CDR1 MGHRA, CDR2 YSYEKL.